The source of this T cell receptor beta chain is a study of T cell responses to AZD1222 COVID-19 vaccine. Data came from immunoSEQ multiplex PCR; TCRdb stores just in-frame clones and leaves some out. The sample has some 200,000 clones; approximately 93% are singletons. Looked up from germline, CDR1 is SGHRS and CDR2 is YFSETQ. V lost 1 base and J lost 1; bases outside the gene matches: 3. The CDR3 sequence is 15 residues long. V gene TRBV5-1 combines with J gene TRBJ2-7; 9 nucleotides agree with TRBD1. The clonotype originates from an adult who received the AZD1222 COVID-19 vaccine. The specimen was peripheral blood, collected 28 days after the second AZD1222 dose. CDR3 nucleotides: TGCGCCAGCAGCTTGTGGACAGGGGTATCCTACGAGCAGTACTTC. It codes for CASSLWTGVSYEQYF.